This passage covers 20 T cell receptor beta chains from one sample sequenced in a study of T cell repertoires in cytomegalovirus infection. TCRdb recomputed calls from the reads with MiXCR, one row per CDR3 protein. The table includes a few hundred thousand distinct CDR3 sequences, more than 30% detected once. Their cognate antigens are unknown. The input for sequencing was cultured PBMCs, taken from culture after CMV antigen stimulation. These receptors all come from a human donor in good health (CMV status not recorded). Some clones in this sample may be carry-over from other donors' samples.

This clonotype has more than one count but fewer than ten. V is TRBV20-1 and J is TRBJ1-5; the D gene is possibly TRBD1 (6 bases). The germline V gene has CDR1 DFQATT and CDR2 SNEGSKA (reference sequence). With 5 bases removed from V and 8 bases from J, the gap between germline ends came to 19 bases. CDR3 length equals 14 residues. CDR3 sequence (DNA): TGCAGTGCTCGCCAAACAGGGAAAGGGGAGCCCCAGCATTTT. It codes for CSARQTGKGEPQHF.

This clonotype occurred many times. The chain is built from TRBV7-9 and TRBJ1-1; D ambiguous. This CDR3 has 16 residues. Germline V gene data show CDR1 as SEHNR and CDR2 as FQNEAQ (reference sequence). V was pared by 5 bases and J by 4 bases, with 20 bases between. The CDR3 spells CASSPLGSFSTTEAFF. CDR3 nucleotides: TGTGCCAGCAGCCCATTGGGCTCCTTCTCCACCACTGAAGCTTTCTTT.

This clonotype was counted only a few times. The chain recombines TRBV10-3 with TRBJ2-1, with D tentatively TRBD2 (6 bases). Deletions cut 3 bases from V and 0 bases from J, with 12 bases between. This CDR3 contains 16 residues. Germline V gives CDR1 ENHRY, CDR2 SYGVKD. The CDR3 loop is CAISDPTGLSYNEQFF. CDR3 sequence (DNA): TGTGCCATCAGTGACCCTACGGGACTCTCCTACAATGAGCAGTTCTTC.

The chain recombines TRBV7-2 with TRBJ2-7; D gene ambiguous. The CDR3 is 13 amino acids. Germline V lookup: CDR1 SGHTA, CDR2 FQGNSA. V lost 1 base and J lost 6, with 10 bases in between. CDR3 protein: CASSLEGRAEQYV. CDR3 bases: TGTGCCAGCAGCTTAGAGGGTAGGGCCGAGCAGTACGTC.

A single count supports this clonotype. The rearrangement joins TRBV7-9 to TRBJ1-1, with a tentative D call TRBD1 (6 bases). V was shortened by 5 bases and J by 5 bases, with 21 bases between the two germline ends. CDR1 and CDR2 (germline): SEHNR, FQNEAQ (reference sequence). The length of the CDR3 is 16 residues. The CDR3 protein is CASSPIIGGQRTEAFF. CDR3 DNA: TGTGCCAGCAGCCCGATCATCGGGGGGCAAAGGACTGAAGCTTTCTTT.

This clonotype was counted only a few times. This chain connects TRBV12-3 or TRBV12-4 to TRBJ1-5; D is perhaps TRBD1 (6 bases). The CDR3 runs 14 residues. V lost 7 bases to trimming and J lost 2 bases, with 12 bases between them. The CDR3, as DNA: TGTGCCAGCACTAGGGGGGCTCGCAATCAGCCCCAGCATTTT. Translating gives CASTRGARNQPQHF.

CDR3 sequence reads: CASSLRSGPWGEKLFF. In DNA, the CDR3 is TGTGCCAGCAGCCTTCGTTCGGGACCCTGGGGGGAAAAACTGTTTTTT. The rearrangement joins TRBV7-9 to TRBJ1-4; perhaps TRBD1 as D (5 bases). Germline CDR1 reads SEHNR; CDR2 reads FQNEAQ (reference sequence). This CDR3 has 16 amino acids. V lost 5 bases to trimming and J lost 8 bases, with 21 bases between them.

Written as DNA, the CDR3 is TGTGCCAGCTCACGGGACAGGGGCGCGAACACCGGGGAGCTGTTTTTT. Its protein product is CASSRDRGANTGELFF. J is TRBJ2-2 and V is TRBV18, with 10 bases aligning to TRBD1. This CDR3 comprises 16 residues. Trimming cost V 4 bases and J 0 bases; bases outside gene matches: 2. Germline V lookup: CDR1 KGHSH, CDR2 LQKENI. The full variable domain, its missing parts supplied by reference TRBV18 and TRBJ2-2, is NAGVMQNPRHLVRRRGQEARLRCSPMKGHSHVYWYRQLPEEGLKFMVYLQKENIIDESGMPKERFSAEFPKEGPSILRIQQVVRGDSAAYFCASSRDRGANTGELFFGEGSRLTVL.

This clonotype was found a few times. CDR3 sequence (DNA): TGTGCCAGCACCCCGGGACTAGCGGGAGAGACCCAGTACTTC. This encodes CASTPGLAGETQYF. The chain carries TRBV27 and TRBJ2-5, with 12 bases that match TRBD2. CDR1 MNHEY and CDR2 SMNVEV come from the germline V gene (reference sequence). The CDR3 loop spans 14 amino acids. V was pared by 7 bases and J by 4 bases, with 4 bases of the junction left unmatched.

Here the CDR3 DNA reads TGTGCCAGCATTACCGGGACAGGGGGCTCTGGGGCCAACGTCCTGACTTTC. Translation gives CASITGTGGSGANVLTF. The chain combines TRBV12-3 or TRBV12-4 with TRBJ2-6; TRBD1 matches at 11 bases. The CDR3 is made up of 17 amino acids. The J segment lost 0 bases and the V segment lost 7 bases, leaving 5 bases of the junction unmatched.

The V call is TRBV20-1, the J call TRBJ2-1; TRBD2 is a possible D gene (5 bases). CDR1 is DFQATT, CDR2 SNEGSKA, per germline (reference sequence). The CDR3 contains 15 residues. V was shortened by 5 bases and J by 9 bases, with 23 bases between the two germline ends. DNA for the CDR3: TGCAGTGCTCCCTTGACCCGCTCTGGAGGAGGTGAGCAGTTCTTC. Its translation: CSAPLTRSGGGEQFF.

V is TRBV29-1 and J is TRBJ2-3; D could derive from TRBD1 or TRBD2 (5 bases each). The ends were cut back, 7 bases at V and 6 bases at J, with 20 bases in the middle. Germline CDR1 and CDR2: SQVTM and ANQGSEA. This CDR3 is built from 14 residues. Written as DNA, the CDR3 is TGCAGCGCGGAACCGGGGCCCAGAGGTGATACGCAGTATTTT. Its translation is CSAEPGPRGDTQYF.

The genes are TRBV7-6 and TRBJ2-1; perhaps TRBD1 as D (5 bases). The CDR3 is made up of 14 amino acids. The germline V gene encodes CDR1 SGHVS and CDR2 FNYEAQ. V lost 6 bases, J lost 9 bases, and 18 bases lay in between. DNA of the CDR3: TGTGCCAGCAGTCATGACAGTACAAGGTCTGAGCAGTTCTTC. Its translation is CASSHDSTRSEQFF.

This clonotype was recorded at least ten times. This sequence joins TRBV7-2 and TRBJ2-1; 9 nucleotides line up with TRBD2. The CDR3 spans 14 residues. Per germline, CDR1 SGHTA and CDR2 FQGNSA. J lost 5 bases, V lost 6 bases, and 5 bases had no gene match. The CDR3 nucleotides read TGTGCCAGCAGTTATAGCGGGAGTAACAATGAGCAGTTCTTC. Protein product: CASSYSGSNNEQFF. The full variable domain, in which reference TRBV7-2 and TRBJ2-1 provide the parts outside the CDR3, is GAGVSQSPSNKVTEKGKDVELRCDPISGHTALYWYRQSLGQGLEFLIYFQGNSAPDKSGLPSDRFSAERTGGSVSTLTIQRTQQEDSAVYLCASSYSGSNNEQFFGPGTRLTVL.

In DNA form, the CDR3 reads TGTGCCAGCAGATCCGGGACACGGGGGTACTTC. Its protein product is CASRSGTRGYF. The chain employs TRBV6-2 or TRBV6-3 and TRBJ2-7, with D tentatively TRBD1 (6 bases). V lost 6 bases to trimming and J lost 12 bases, with 15 bases between them. Germline V gives CDR1 MNHEY, CDR2 SVGEGT. The CDR3 extends over 11 amino acids.

This clonotype was seen repeatedly, ten times or more. The V gene is TRBV7-9, the J gene TRBJ2-1; D unresolved. The CDR3 totals 15 residues. The germline CDR1 and CDR2 sequences are SEHNR and FQNEAQ (reference sequence). Trimming took off 11 bases at V and 0 bases at J, with 17 bases between the two ends. The CDR3 DNA reads TGTGCCTGGGCTGGCGGCGGCCGCTCCTACAATGAGCAGTTCTTC. The encoded protein is CAWAGGGRSYNEQFF.

The chain couples TRBV28 to TRBJ1-1; 9 nucleotides agree with TRBD1. Trimming at V came to 7 bases and at J to 1 base, leaving 25 bases not matched to a gene. The CDR3 spans 21 residues. The germline V gene has CDR1 MDHEN and CDR2 SYDVKM. The CDR3 sequence is CASISISPSYRDRVWNTEAFF. CDR3 nucleotides: TGTGCCAGCATAAGCATCTCCCCCAGTTACCGGGACAGGGTCTGGAACACTGAAGCTTTCTTT.

The table lists this clonotype with many counts. In DNA form, the CDR3 reads TGTGCCAGCAGCTCAGGGGGTCTATATAGCACAGATACGCAGTATTTT. Encoded protein: CASSSGGLYSTDTQYF. The rearrangement joins TRBV11-3 to TRBJ2-3; the match to TRBD1 covers 7 bases. Trimming cost V 4 bases and J 0 bases; bases outside gene matches: 7. This CDR3 is built from 16 residues. CDR1 SGHNT and CDR2 YENEEA come from the germline V gene.

In the case of this clonotype: Given a much more abundant clone one base away, this may be a read error. The chain links TRBV7-2 to TRBJ2-2, with a weak D call TRBD1 (6 bases). Germline V gene lookup returns CDR1 SGHTA and CDR2 FQGNSA. The CDR3 has 15 amino acids. This CDR3 is CSSSLGGPNTGELFF. CDR3 nucleotide sequence: TGTTCCAGCAGCTTAGGGGGTCCGAACACCGGGGAGCTGTTTTTT.

Only a few counts were recorded for this clonotype. The genes are TRBV7-6 and TRBJ2-5, with D unresolved. The CDR3 is 11 residues long. V was clipped by 8 bases and J by 5 bases, with 9 bases between them. CDR1 SGHVS and CDR2 FNYEAQ come from the germline V gene. The CDR3 spells CASAKEETQYF. The CDR3 nucleotides read TGTGCCAGCGCAAAGGAGGAGACCCAGTACTTC.